Following are 16 T cell receptor beta chains from one sample sequenced in a study of blood T cell repertoires in COVID-19. Produced via immunoSEQ multiplex PCR; TCRdb's table is partial and in-frame only. The sample has approximately 110,000 clones, approximately 82% seen once. The material sequenced was peripheral blood. These receptors came from a woman at least 80 years old with acute or convalescent COVID-19.

The chain carries TRBV7-2 and TRBJ1-1, with TRBD1 matching over 10 bases. Per the germline V gene, CDR1 is SGHTA and CDR2 is FQGNSA. The CDR3 is made up of 15 amino acids. The trim removed 6 bases at V and 5 bases at J, leaving 9 bases unmatched. The DNA of the CDR3 is TGTGCCAGCAGTCCCGGGACAGGGGCGATGACTGAAGCTTTCTTT. Its translation: CASSPGTGAMTEAFF.

The V call is TRBV27, the J call TRBJ2-2; D call uncertain. Germline V gene lookup returns CDR1 MNHEY and CDR2 SMNVEV (reference sequence). CDR3 length: 13 residues. Trimming removed 3 bases at V and 8 bases at J, with 10 bases between. CDR3 DNA: TGTGCCAGCAGTTTTTTCGCGTTGGGGGAGCTGTTTTTT. It codes for CASSFFALGELFF.

The genes are TRBV27 and TRBJ1-1, with D perhaps TRBD1 (5 bases). CDR1 is MNHEY, CDR2 SMNVEV, per germline (reference sequence). The CDR3 is made up of 13 amino acids. Between the trimmed V and J ends, which lost 7 bases and 3 bases, there was a span of 12 bases. CDR3 region: CASTHVGDTEAFF. The CDR3 region has the DNA TGTGCCAGCACCCACGTAGGGGACACTGAAGCTTTCTTT.

This clone is a singleton in its sample. The CDR3 region is CASSVALTGSRGANVLTF. Written as DNA, the CDR3 is TGTGCCAGCAGCGTAGCTCTGACAGGGTCCAGGGGGGCCAACGTCCTGACTTTC. The chain uses TRBV9 and TRBJ2-6, with 7 bases aligning to TRBD1. The CDR3 has 18 residues. V lost 0 bases and J lost 4; bases outside the gene matches: 10. Germline values: CDR1 SGDLS, CDR2 YYNGEE.

The chain combines TRBV9 with TRBJ1-2, with D maybe TRBD1 (6 bases). The CDR3 sequence is 14 residues long. Between the trimmed V and J ends, which lost 3 bases and 2 bases, there was a span of 11 bases. Germline-derived CDR1 and CDR2 are SGDLS and YYNGEE. The chain's CDR3 is CASSEGVSNYGYTF. CDR3 in DNA: TGTGCCAGCAGCGAGGGGGTATCGAACTATGGCTACACCTTC.

The CDR3 sequence: CASSLLAGVGNEQFF. The CDR3 DNA reads as TGTGCCAGCTCATTGCTAGCGGGAGTCGGCAATGAGCAGTTCTTC. V gene TRBV18 combines with J gene TRBJ2-1, with 10 positions matching TRBD2. This CDR3 spans 15 amino acids. With 5 bases clipped from V and 6 bases from J, the junction kept 7 bases outside the gene matches. Germline V gene lookup returns CDR1 KGHSH and CDR2 LQKENI. Full variable domain (outside the CDR3, taken from reference TRBV18 and TRBJ2-1): NAGVMQNPRHLVRRRGQEARLRCSPMKGHSHVYWYRQLPEEGLKFMVYLQKENIIDESGMPKERFSAEFPKEGPSILRIQQVVRGDSAAYFCASSLLAGVGNEQFFGPGTRLTVL.

V is TRBV6-5 and J is TRBJ1-5, with D possibly being TRBD1 (6 bases). This CDR3 spans 15 amino acids. V was cut by 6 bases and J by 4 bases, with 16 bases left in between. Looked up from germline, CDR1 is MNHEY and CDR2 is SVGAGI. CDR3 sequence (DNA): TGTGCCAGCAGCTCCGCAGGGGTCCAAAATCAGCCCCAGCATTTT. It is translated as CASSSAGVQNQPQHF.

This clone was recorded a few times. One end of the junction is discordant with germline, which a read error may explain. The chain has TRBV4-1 and TRBJ1-1; no firm D call. Germline V CDR1 and CDR2: MGHRA, YSYEKL. This CDR3 contains 11 residues. CDR3 bases: TGCGCCAGCAGCCAAGACTCCCACACACGATTT. Translating it yields CASSQDSHTRF.

The chain couples TRBV30 to TRBJ1-6; D not certain. Germline V gene data show CDR1 as GTSNPN and CDR2 as SVGIG (reference sequence). CDR3 length equals 14 residues. V gave up 1 base and J gave up 7 bases, with 11 bases separating them. CDR3 protein: CAWSGSRRNSPLHF. The DNA for the CDR3 is TGTGCCTGGAGTGGATCTCGGAGAAATTCACCCCTCCACTTT. The full variable domain, rest sourced from reference TRBV30 and TRBJ1-6, is SQTIHQWPATLVQPVGSPLSLECTVEGTSNPNLYWYRQAAGRGLQLLFYSVGIGQISSEVPQNLSASRPQDRQFILSSKKLLLSDSGFYLCAWSGSRRNSPLHFGNGTRLTVT.

This chain joins TRBV3-1 (or the pseudogene TRBV3-2) and TRBJ1-6; perhaps TRBD1 as D (5 bases). Trimming shortened V by 0 bases and J by 9 bases, and 12 bases separated the two germline ends. Germline CDR1 is LGHDT and CDR2 is YNNKEL (reference sequence). The CDR3 is made up of 15 amino acids. CDR3 sequence (DNA): TGTGCCAGCAGCCAAGATACTGGGGGGTCTTCACCCCTCCACTTT. As protein: CASSQDTGGSSPLHF.

The V call is TRBV24-1, the J call TRBJ2-3; tentatively, D is TRBD2 (6 bases). The germline V and J ends were trimmed by 0 bases and 1 base, with 10 bases remaining between them. Germline V lookup: CDR1 KGHDR, CDR2 SFDVKD. There are 16 residues in the CDR3. CDR3 in DNA: TGTGCCACCAGTGATTTGCTCGGGGGAGGCACAGATACGCAGTATTTT. Translating gives CATSDLLGGGTDTQYF.

The CDR3, as DNA: TGTGCCAGCAGCTTACGGCGGGGTGATAGCAATCAGCCCCAGCATTTT. Protein product: CASSLRRGDSNQPQHF. The chain employs TRBV7-2 and TRBJ1-5; D is uncertain. Trimming took 2 bases from V and 0 from J, leaving 11 bases between them. The germline V gene has CDR1 SGHTA and CDR2 FQGNSA. The CDR3 has 16 residues.

The chain carries TRBV5-1 and TRBJ1-5; a possible D gene is TRBD1 (5 bases). V gave up 4 bases and J gave up 3 bases, with 8 bases separating them. The CDR3 is 13 residues long. Germline values: CDR1 SGHRS, CDR2 YFSETQ. CDR3 loop: CASSQDTNQPQHF. The CDR3 bases are TGCGCCAGCAGCCAGGACACCAATCAGCCCCAGCATTTT.

This chain connects TRBV19 to TRBJ1-5; 10 nucleotides agree with TRBD1. Germline V gene sequence: CDR1 LNHDA, CDR2 SQIVND (reference sequence). The trim removed 7 bases at V and 6 bases at J, leaving 3 bases unmatched. The CDR3 is made up of 13 amino acids. CDR3 in amino acids: CASKTGGGQPQHF. In nucleotides, the CDR3 is TGTGCCAGTAAGACAGGGGGCGGTCAGCCCCAGCATTTT. Full variable domain (outside the CDR3, taken from reference TRBV19 and TRBJ1-5): DGGITQSPKYLFRKEGQNVTLSCEQNLNHDAMYWYRQDPGQGLRLIYYSQIVNDFQKGDIAEGYSVSREKKESFPLTVTSAQKNPTAFYLCASKTGGGQPQHFGDGTRLSIL.

The chain carries TRBV19 and TRBJ2-2; 7 nucleotides agree with TRBD2. This CDR3 spans 15 amino acids. The trim removed 7 bases at V and 6 bases at J, leaving 11 bases unmatched. Germline CDR1 is LNHDA and CDR2 is SQIVND (reference sequence). In DNA form, the CDR3 reads TGTGCCAGTAACAAGGGGAGGGAGGCTCCCGGGGAGCTGTTTTTT. Translation gives CASNKGREAPGELFF.

This chain links TRBV9 with TRBJ1-5, with a tentative D call TRBD1 (5 bases). V was clipped by 0 bases and J by 4 bases, with 8 bases between them. This CDR3 has 14 residues. Looked up from germline, CDR1 is SGDLS and CDR2 is YYNGEE. DNA for the CDR3: TGTGCCAGCAGCGTAGGCAGGGCTAATCAGCCCCAGCATTTT. Its protein is CASSVGRANQPQHF.